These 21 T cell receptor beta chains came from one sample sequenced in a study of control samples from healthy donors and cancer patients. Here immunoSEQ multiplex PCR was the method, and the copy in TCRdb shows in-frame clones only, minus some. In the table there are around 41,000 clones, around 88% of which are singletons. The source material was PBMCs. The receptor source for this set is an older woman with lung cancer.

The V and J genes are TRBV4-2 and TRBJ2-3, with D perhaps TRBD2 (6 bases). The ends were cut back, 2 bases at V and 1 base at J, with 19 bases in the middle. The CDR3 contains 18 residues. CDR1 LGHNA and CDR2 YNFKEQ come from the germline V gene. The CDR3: CASSQSPSSEGGTDTQYF. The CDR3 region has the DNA TGTGCCAGCAGCCAATCTCCCTCTAGCGAGGGCGGCACAGATACGCAGTATTTT.

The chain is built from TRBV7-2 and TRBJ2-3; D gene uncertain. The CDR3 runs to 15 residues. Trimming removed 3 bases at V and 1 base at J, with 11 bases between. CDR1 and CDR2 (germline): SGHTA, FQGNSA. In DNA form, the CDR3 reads TGTGCCAGCAGCTTTCGACTGGGCCGCACAGATACGCAGTATTTT. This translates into CASSFRLGRTDTQYF.

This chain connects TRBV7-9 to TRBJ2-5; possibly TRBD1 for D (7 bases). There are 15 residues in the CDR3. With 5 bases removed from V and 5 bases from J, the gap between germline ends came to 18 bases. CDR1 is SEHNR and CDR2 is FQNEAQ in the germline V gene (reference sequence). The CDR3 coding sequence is TGTGCCAGCAGCCCCCCCAGGGGGGTGAGCGAGACCCAGTACTTC. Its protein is CASSPPRGVSETQYF.

The CDR3 sequence is CASSQERGSGQPQHF. The CDR3 DNA reads as TGCGCCAGCAGCCAAGAGCGGGGCTCGGGTCAGCCCCAGCATTTT. V gene TRBV4-3 combines with J gene TRBJ1-5, with a tentative D call TRBD1 (5 bases). This CDR3 is 15 amino acids long. Looked up from germline, CDR1 is LGHNA and CDR2 is YSLEER. V was cut by 0 bases and J by 6 bases, with 12 bases left in between.

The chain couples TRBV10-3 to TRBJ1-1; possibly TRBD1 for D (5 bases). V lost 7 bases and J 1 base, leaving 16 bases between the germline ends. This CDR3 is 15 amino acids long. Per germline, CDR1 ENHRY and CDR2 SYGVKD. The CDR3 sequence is CAITHRSGGNTEAFF. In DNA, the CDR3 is TGTGCCATCACCCATCGTTCGGGGGGGAACACTGAAGCTTTCTTT.

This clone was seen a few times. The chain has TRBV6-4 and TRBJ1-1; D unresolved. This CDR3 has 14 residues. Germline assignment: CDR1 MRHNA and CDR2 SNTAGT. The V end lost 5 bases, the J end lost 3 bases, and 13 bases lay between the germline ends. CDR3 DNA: TGTGCCAGCAGTAAGCGGGAGACCGACACTGAAGCTTTCTTT. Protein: CASSKRETDTEAFF.

CDR3 in amino acids: CASFGGGINSYEQYF. The CDR3 nucleotides read TGTGCCAGTTTTGGAGGGGGGATTAATTCCTACGAGCAGTACTTC. The chain couples TRBV28 to TRBJ2-7, with D perhaps assigned TRBD1 or TRBD2 (6 bases each). Germline V gives CDR1 MDHEN, CDR2 SYDVKM. Deletions cut 9 bases from V and 1 base from J, with 19 bases between. This CDR3 comprises 15 residues.

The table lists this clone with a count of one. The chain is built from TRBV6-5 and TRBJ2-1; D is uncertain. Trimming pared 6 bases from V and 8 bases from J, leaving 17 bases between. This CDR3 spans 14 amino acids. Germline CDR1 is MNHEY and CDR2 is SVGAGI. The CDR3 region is CASSPGPIGDEQFF. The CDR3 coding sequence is TGTGCCAGCAGCCCCGGCCCCATCGGCGATGAGCAGTTCTTC.

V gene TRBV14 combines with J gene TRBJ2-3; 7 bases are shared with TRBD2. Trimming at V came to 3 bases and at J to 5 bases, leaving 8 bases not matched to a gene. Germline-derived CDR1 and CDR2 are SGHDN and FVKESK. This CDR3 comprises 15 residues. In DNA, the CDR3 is TGTGCCAGCAGCCAGGGCGGACCGGGAGGAGATACGCAGTATTTT. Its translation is CASSQGGPGGDTQYF.

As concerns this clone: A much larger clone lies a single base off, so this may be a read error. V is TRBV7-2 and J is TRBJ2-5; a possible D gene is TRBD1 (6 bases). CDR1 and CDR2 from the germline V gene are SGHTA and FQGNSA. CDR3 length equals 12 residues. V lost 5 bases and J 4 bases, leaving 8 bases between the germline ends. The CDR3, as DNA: TGTGCCAGCAGCCTGGACAGAGAGACCCAGTACTTC. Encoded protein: CASSLDRETQYF. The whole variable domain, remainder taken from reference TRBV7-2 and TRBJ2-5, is GAGVSQSPSNKVTEKGKDVELRCDPISGHTALYWYRQSLGQGLEFLIYFQGNSAPDKSGLPSDRFSAERTGGSVSTLTIQRTQQEDSAVYLCASSLDRETQYFGPGTRLLVL.

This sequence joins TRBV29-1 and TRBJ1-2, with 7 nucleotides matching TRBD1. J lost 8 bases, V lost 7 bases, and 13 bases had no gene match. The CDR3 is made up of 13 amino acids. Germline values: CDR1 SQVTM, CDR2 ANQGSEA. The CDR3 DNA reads TGCAGCGCCCGGGACTACCAGGGGGAGGGCTACACCTTC. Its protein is CSARDYQGEGYTF.

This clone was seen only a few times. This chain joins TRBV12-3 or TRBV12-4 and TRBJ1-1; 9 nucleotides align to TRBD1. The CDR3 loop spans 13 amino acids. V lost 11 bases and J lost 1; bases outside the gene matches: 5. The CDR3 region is CAVGTGPNTEAFF. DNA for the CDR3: TGTGCCGTGGGGACAGGGCCGAACACTGAAGCTTTCTTT.

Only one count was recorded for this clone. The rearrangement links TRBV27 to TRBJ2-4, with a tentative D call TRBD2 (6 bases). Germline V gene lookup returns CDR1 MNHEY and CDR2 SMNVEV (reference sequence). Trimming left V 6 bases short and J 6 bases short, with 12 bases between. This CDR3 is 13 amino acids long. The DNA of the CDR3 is TGTGCCAGCAGCAAGACTAGTGGAAACATTCAGTACTTC. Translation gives CASSKTSGNIQYF.

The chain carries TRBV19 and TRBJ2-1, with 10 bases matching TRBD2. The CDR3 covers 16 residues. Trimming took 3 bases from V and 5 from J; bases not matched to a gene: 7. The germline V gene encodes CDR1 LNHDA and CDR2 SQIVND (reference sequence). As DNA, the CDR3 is TGTGCCAGTAGTATGATAGCGGGGGGCATAGACAATGAGCAGTTCTTC. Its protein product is CASSMIAGGIDNEQFF.

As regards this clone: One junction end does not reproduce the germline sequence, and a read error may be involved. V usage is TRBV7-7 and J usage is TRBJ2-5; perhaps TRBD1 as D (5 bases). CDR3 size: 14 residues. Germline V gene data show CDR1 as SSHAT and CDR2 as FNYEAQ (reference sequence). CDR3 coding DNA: TGTGCTAGCAGCCGGACACCGGGTAGAGAGACCCAGTACTTC. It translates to CASSRTPGRETQYF. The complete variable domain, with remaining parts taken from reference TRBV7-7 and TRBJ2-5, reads GAGVSQSPRYKVTKRGQDVTLRCDPISSHATLYWYQQALGQGPEFLTYFNYEAQPDKSGLPSDRFSAERPEGSISTLTIQRTEQRDSAMYRCASSRTPGRETQYFGPGTRLLVL.

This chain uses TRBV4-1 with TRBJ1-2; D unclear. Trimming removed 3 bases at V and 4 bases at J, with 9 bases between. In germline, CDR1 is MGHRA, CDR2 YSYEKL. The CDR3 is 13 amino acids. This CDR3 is CASSHGRTYGYTF. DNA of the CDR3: TGCGCCAGCAGCCATGGACGGACCTATGGCTACACCTTC.

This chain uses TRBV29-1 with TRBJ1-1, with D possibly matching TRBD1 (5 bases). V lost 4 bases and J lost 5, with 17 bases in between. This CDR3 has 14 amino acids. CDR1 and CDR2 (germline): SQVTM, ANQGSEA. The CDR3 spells CSVAHRRSGTEAFF. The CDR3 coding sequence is TGCAGCGTTGCTCACAGGAGGTCGGGGACTGAAGCTTTCTTT.

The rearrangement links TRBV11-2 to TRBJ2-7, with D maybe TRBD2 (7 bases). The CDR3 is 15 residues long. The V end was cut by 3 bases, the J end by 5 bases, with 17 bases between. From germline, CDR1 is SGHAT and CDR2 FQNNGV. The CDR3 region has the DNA TGTGCCAGCAGCTTTCGCGGGGGCGCCCCAGACGAGCAGTACTTC. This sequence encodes CASSFRGGAPDEQYF.

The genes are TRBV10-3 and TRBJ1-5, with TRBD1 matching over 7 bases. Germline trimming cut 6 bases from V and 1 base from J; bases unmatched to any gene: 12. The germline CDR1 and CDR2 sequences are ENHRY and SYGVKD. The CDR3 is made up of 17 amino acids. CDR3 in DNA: TGTGCCATCAGCATCGGACAGGTAGAGTGGAGCAATCAGCCCCAGCATTTT. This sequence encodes CAISIGQVEWSNQPQHF.

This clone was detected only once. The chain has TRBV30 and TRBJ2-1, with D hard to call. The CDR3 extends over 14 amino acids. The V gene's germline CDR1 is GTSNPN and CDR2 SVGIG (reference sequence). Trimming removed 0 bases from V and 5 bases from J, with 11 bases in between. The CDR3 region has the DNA TGTGCCTGGAGTGTAGACGGAAGAAACAATGAGCAGTTCTTC. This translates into CAWSVDGRNNEQFF.

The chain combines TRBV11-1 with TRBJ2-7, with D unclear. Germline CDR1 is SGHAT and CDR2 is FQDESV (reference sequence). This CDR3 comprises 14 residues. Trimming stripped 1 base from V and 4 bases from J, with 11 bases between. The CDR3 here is CASSLGTIPYEQYF. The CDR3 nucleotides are TGTGCCAGCAGCTTAGGAACAATACCTTACGAGCAGTACTTC. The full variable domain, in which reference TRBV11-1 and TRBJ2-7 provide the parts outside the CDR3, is EAEVAQSPRYKITEKSQAVAFWCDPISGHATLYWYRQILGQGPELLVQFQDESVVDDSQLPKDRFSAERLKGVDSTLKIQPAELGDSAMYLCASSLGTIPYEQYFGPGTRLTVT.